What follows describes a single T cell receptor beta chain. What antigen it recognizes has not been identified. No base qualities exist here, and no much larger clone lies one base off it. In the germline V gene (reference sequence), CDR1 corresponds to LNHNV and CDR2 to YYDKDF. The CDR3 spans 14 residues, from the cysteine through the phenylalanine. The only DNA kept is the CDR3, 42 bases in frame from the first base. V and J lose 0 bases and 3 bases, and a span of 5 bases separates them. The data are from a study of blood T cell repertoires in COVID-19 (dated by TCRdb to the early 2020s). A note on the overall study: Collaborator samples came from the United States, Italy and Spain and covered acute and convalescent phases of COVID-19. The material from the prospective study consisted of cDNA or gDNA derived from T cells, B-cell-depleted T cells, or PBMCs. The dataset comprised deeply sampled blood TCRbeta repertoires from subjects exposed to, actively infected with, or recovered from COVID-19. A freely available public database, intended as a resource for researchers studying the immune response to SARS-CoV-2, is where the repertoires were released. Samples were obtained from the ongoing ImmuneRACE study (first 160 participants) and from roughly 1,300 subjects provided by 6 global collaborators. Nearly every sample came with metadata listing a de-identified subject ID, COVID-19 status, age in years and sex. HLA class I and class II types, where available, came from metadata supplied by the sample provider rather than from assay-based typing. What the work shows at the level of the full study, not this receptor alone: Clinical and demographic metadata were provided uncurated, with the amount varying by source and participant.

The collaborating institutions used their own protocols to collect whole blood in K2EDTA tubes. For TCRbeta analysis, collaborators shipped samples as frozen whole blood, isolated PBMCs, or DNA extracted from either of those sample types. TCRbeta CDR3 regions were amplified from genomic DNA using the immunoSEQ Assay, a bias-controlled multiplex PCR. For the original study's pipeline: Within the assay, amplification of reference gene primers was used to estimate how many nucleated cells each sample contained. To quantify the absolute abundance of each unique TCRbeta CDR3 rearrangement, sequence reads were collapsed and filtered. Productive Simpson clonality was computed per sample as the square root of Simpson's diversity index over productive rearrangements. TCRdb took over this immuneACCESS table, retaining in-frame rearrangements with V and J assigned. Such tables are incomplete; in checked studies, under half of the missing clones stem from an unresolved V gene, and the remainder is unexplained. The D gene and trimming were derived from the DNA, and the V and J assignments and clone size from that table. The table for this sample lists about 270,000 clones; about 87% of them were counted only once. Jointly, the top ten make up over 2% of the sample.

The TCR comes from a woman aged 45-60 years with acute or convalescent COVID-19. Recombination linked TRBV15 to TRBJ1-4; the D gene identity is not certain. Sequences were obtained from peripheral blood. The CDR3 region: CATSRDNPNEKLFF. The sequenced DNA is TGTGCCACCAGCAGAGATAATCCTAATGAAAAACTGTTTTTT. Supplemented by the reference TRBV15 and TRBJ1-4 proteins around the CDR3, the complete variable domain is DAMVIQNPRYQVTQFGKPVTLSCSQTLNHNVMYWYQQKSSQAPKLLFHYYDKDFNNEADTPDNFQSRRPNTSFCFLDIRSPGLGDTAMYLCATSRDNPNEKLFFGSGTQLSVL.